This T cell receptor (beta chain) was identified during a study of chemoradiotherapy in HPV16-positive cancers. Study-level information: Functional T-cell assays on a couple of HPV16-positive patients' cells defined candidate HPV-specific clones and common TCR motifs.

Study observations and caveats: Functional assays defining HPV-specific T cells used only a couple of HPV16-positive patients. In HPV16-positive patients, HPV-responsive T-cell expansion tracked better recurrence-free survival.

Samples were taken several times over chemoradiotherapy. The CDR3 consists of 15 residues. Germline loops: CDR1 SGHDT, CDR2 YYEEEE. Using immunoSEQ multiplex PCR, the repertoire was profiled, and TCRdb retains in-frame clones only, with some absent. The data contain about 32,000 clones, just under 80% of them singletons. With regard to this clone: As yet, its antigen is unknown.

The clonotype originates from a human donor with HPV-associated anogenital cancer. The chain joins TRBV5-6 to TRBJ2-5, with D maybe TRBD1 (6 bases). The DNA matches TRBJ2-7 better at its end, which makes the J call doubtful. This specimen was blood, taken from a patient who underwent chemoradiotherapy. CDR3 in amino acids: CASSLPGSGATEQYF. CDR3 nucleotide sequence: TGTGCCAGCAGCTTGCCCGGGTCAGGGGCCACCGAGCAGTACTTC.